What follows is one T cell receptor (beta chain) and its context. The record originates from a study of control samples from healthy donors and cancer patients. The table came from immunoSEQ multiplex PCR; TCRdb's copy has only in-frame clones and leaves some out. The sample has about 61,000 clones, around 91% seen once. There are 17 residues in the CDR3. Unmatched junction bases numbered 6, after V lost 0 bases and J lost 2 bases. Germline values: CDR1 MNHNS, CDR2 SASEGT. The J gene is TRBJ2-4, the V gene TRBV6-1; 8 nucleotides align to TRBD2. The specimen sequenced was PBMCs. The receptor's source is a man in his 60s with colorectal cancer. In DNA form, the CDR3 reads TGTGCCAGCAGTGAAGCCGGGGGGGCTTTGACCAAAAACATTCAGTACTTC. Residues: CASSEAGGALTKNIQYF.